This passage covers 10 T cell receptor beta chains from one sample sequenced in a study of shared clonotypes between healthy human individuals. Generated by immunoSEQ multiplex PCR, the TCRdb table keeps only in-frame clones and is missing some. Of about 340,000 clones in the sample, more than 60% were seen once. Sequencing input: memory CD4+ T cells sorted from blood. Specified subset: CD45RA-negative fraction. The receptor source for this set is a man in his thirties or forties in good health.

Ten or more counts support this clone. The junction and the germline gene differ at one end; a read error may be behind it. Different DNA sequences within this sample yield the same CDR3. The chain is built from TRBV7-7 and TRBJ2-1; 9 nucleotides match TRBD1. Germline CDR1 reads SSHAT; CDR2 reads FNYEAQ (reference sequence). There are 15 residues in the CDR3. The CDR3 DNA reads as TGTGCTAGCAGCTTGGGACAGGGCTCCTACAATGAGCAGTTCTTC. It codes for CASSLGQGSYNEQFF.

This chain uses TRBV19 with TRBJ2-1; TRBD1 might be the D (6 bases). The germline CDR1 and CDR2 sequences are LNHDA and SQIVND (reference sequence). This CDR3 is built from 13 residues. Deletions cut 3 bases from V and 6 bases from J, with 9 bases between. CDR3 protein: CASSIPRGNEQFF. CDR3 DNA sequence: TGTGCCAGTAGTATCCCCAGGGGCAATGAGCAGTTCTTC.

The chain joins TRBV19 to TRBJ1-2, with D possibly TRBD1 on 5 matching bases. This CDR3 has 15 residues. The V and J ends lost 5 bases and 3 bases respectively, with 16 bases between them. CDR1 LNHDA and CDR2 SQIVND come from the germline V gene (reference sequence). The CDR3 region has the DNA TGTGCCAGTAGTCGAGATCGGGACTTCTACTATGGCTACACCTTC. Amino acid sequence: CASSRDRDFYYGYTF.

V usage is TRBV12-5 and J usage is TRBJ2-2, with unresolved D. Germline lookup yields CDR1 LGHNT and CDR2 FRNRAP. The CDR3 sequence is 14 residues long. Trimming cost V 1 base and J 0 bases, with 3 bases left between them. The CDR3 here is CASGLAPNTGELFF. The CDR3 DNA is TGTGCTAGTGGTTTGGCCCCGAACACCGGGGAGCTGTTTTTT.

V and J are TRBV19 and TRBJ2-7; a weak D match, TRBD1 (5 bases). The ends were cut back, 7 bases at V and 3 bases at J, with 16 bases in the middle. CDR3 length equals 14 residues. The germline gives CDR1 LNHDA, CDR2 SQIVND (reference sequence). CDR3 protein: CASTPSGQSYEQYF. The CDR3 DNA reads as TGTGCCAGTACCCCATCAGGGCAGAGCTACGAGCAGTACTTC.

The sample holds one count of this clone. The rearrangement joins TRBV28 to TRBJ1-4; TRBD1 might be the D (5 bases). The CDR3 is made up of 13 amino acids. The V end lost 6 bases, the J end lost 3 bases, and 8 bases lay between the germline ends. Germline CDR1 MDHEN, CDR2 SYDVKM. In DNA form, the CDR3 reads TGTGCCAGCAGCCGGGGCTCTAATGAAAAACTGTTTTTT. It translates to CASSRGSNEKLFF.

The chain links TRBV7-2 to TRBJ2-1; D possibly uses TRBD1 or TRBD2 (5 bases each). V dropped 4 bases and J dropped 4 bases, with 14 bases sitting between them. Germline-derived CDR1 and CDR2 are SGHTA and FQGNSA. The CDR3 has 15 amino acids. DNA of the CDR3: TGTGCCAGCAGCTCCGGGACCATGAGATACAATGAGCAGTTCTTC. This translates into CASSSGTMRYNEQFF.

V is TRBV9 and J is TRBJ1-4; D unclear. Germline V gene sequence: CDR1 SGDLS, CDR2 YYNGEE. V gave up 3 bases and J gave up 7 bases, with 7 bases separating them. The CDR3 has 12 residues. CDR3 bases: TGTGCCAGCAGCGACTCGGGTGAAAAACTGTTTTTT. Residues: CASSDSGEKLFF.

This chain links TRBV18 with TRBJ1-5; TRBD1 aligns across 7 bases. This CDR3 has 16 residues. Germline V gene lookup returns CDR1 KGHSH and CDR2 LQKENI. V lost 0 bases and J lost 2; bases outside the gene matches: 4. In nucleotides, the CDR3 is TGTGCCAGCTCACCACCGAACAGGGGTGGCAATCAGCCCCAGCATTTT. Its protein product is CASSPPNRGGNQPQHF.

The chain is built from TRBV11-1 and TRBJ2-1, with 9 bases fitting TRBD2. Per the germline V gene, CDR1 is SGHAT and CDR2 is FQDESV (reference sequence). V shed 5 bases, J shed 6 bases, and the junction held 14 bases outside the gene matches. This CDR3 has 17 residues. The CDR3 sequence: CASSTTSSPSGTNEQFF. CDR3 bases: TGTGCCAGCAGCACCACTTCTAGTCCTAGCGGGACCAATGAGCAGTTCTTC.